These 7 T cell receptor beta chains were all obtained from the same sample, sequenced in a study of OX40 agonist ivuxolimab in advanced cancers. Sequenced by immunoSEQ multiplex PCR; TCRdb stores in-frame clones only, minus some. This table holds about 41,000 clones, around 81% found once. Sequencing used CD4+ or CD8+ T cells sorted from blood, obtained in a trial of the OX40 agonist ivuxolimab. The receptor source for this set is an adult with an advanced solid tumor such as melanoma, head and neck, liver or kidney cancer.

V is TRBV13 and J is TRBJ2-3; tentative D call: TRBD1 (6 bases). Germline CDR1 reads PRHDT; CDR2 reads FYEKMQ (reference sequence). V was cut by 3 bases and J by 3 bases, with 7 bases left in between. This CDR3 has 13 amino acids. The chain's CDR3 is CASSLRGTDTQYF. The CDR3 bases are TGTGCCAGCAGCTTGAGGGGGACAGATACGCAGTATTTT.

The rearrangement uses TRBV4-1 and TRBJ2-6; D is uncertain. Trimming left V 3 bases short and J 0 bases short, with 15 bases between. Germline V gene sequence: CDR1 MGHRA, CDR2 YSYEKL. CDR3 length: 18 residues. CDR3 bases: TGCGCCAGCAGCCACTATATGGGGAAAGTCTCTGGGGCCAACGTCCTGACTTTC. Translation: CASSHYMGKVSGANVLTF.

This chain joins TRBV10-3 and TRBJ1-2, with D unresolved. This CDR3 has 13 amino acids. Germline CDR1 reads ENHRY; CDR2 reads SYGVKD. With 6 bases removed from V and 2 bases from J, the gap between germline ends came to 10 bases. The CDR3 sequence: CAIRGDGNYGYTF. CDR3 DNA: TGTGCCATCAGGGGAGACGGGAACTATGGCTACACCTTC.

This clone has only a few counts. The rearrangement uses TRBV28 and TRBJ1-1, with D uncertain. The CDR3 has 13 residues. Per the germline V gene, CDR1 is MDHEN and CDR2 is SYDVKM. V was trimmed by 7 bases and J by 3 bases, leaving 12 bases between them. The CDR3 DNA sequence: TGTGCCAGCATTCACCAGAGGGACACTGAAGCTTTCTTT. It is translated as CASIHQRDTEAFF.

This chain uses TRBV5-1 with TRBJ2-7; TRBD2 is a possible D gene (6 bases). Germline V gene sequence: CDR1 SGHRS, CDR2 YFSETQ. The CDR3 covers 15 residues. V dropped 0 bases and J dropped 2 bases, with 12 bases sitting between them. The CDR3 DNA sequence: TGCGCCAGCAGCTTGGGTAGCGGAGGGGCCTACGAGCAGTACTTC. Its translation: CASSLGSGGAYEQYF.

This clone appeared a few times. The CDR3 nucleotides are TGTGCCAGCAGCTTAGTGAGGCAGGGTGGCTACACCTTC. Amino acids: CASSLVRQGGYTF. This sequence joins TRBV7-2 and TRBJ1-2; D might be TRBD1 (5 bases). The germline V and J ends were trimmed by 1 base and 7 bases, with 10 bases remaining between them. CDR3 length equals 13 residues. Germline loops: CDR1 SGHTA, CDR2 FQGNSA.

The genes are TRBV7-6 and TRBJ2-5; 10 bases line up with TRBD2. CDR1 is SGHVS, CDR2 FNYEAQ, per germline. V dropped 4 bases and J dropped 5; count of bases not matched to a gene: 10. The CDR3 is made up of 16 amino acids. CDR3: CASSSSPRLAGETQYF. Written as DNA, the CDR3 is TGTGCCAGCAGCTCCTCCCCAAGACTAGCGGGTGAGACCCAGTACTTC.